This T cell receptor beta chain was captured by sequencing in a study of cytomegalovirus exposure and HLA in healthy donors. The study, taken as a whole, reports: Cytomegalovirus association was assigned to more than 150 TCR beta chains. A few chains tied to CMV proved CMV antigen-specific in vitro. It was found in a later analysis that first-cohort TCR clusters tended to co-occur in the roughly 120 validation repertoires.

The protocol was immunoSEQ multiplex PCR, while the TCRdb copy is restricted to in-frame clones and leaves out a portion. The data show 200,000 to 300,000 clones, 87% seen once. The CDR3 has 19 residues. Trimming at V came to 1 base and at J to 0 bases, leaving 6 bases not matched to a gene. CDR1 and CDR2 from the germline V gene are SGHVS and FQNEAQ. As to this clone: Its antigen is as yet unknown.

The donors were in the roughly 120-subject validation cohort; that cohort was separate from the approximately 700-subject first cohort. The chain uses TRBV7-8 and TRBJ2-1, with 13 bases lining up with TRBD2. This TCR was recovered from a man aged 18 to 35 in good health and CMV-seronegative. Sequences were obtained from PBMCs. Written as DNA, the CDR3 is TGTGCCAGCAGCTTAGGACTAGCGGGGGGCCGCCCCTCCTACAATGAGCAGTTCTTC. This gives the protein CASSLGLAGGRPSYNEQFF. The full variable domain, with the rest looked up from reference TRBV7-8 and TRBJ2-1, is GAGVSQSPRYKVAKRGQDVALRCDPISGHVSLFWYQQALGQGPEFLTYFQNEAQLDKSGLPSDRFFAERPEGSVSTLKIQRTQQEDSAVYLCASSLGLAGGRPSYNEQFFGPGTRLTVL.